The 10 T cell receptor beta chains presented below share a single source sample, sequenced in a study of response to subunit inactivated influenza vaccine. One entry per CDR3 protein, called by TCRdb with MiXCR from the RT-PCR reads. The table lists 650,000 to 800,000 distinct CDR3 sequences, approximately 14% of them singletons. The input for sequencing was PBMCs from blood, taken 14 days before vaccination. All receptors come from a man aged 45-65 years who received an inactivated influenza vaccine.

The V and J genes are TRBV15 and TRBJ1-4; a possible D gene is TRBD1 (5 bases). The CDR3 loop spans 18 amino acids. V lost 5 bases to trimming and J lost 6 bases, with 25 bases between them. In germline, CDR1 is LNHNV, CDR2 YYDKDF (reference sequence). Here the CDR3 DNA reads TGTGCCACCAGCGGGTGGAGGGACCGAAAGGACGGGGATGAAAAACTGTTTTTT. It yields the protein CATSGWRDRKDGDEKLFF.

This clonotype was recorded many times. This chain joins TRBV14 and TRBJ2-7, with 9 bases aligning to TRBD2. Germline lookup yields CDR1 SGHDN and CDR2 FVKESK. This CDR3 contains 17 residues. Germline trimming cut 1 base from V and 6 bases from J; bases unmatched to any gene: 13. The CDR3 loop is CASSQVLPSGALAEQYF. Here the CDR3 DNA reads TGTGCCAGCAGCCAAGTTTTGCCTAGCGGGGCCCTGGCCGAGCAGTACTTC. The full variable domain, rest sourced from reference TRBV14 and TRBJ2-7, is EAGVTQFPSHSVIEKGQTVTLRCDPISGHDNLYWYRRVMGKEIKFLLHFVKESKQDESGMPNNRFLAERTGGTYSTLKVQPAELEDSGVYFCASSQVLPSGALAEQYFGPGTRLTVT.

The sample holds a few counts of this clonotype. The chain carries TRBV29-1 and TRBJ2-2, with D hard to call. Per the germline V gene, CDR1 is SQVTM and CDR2 is ANQGSEA. CDR3 length: 10 residues. Between the trimmed V and J ends, which lost 3 bases and 8 bases, there was a span of 4 bases. The CDR3: CSVDAGELFF. The CDR3 region has the DNA TGCAGCGTTGACGCGGGGGAGCTGTTTTTT.

The chain recombines TRBV29-1 with TRBJ2-2; no reliable D call. This CDR3 has 14 residues. Per the germline V gene, CDR1 is SQVTM and CDR2 is ANQGSEA. V was shortened by 4 bases and J by 7 bases, with 16 bases between the two germline ends. The CDR3 nucleotides are TGCAGCGTTGTACCCCCCGAGGCGGTCGGGGAGCTGTTTTTT. Encoded protein: CSVVPPEAVGELFF.

This clonotype was seen at least ten times. The gene calls are TRBV2 and TRBJ2-5, with D perhaps being TRBD1 or TRBD2 (5 bases each). CDR1 and CDR2 (germline): SNHLY, FYNNEI. The CDR3 is made up of 12 amino acids. The V end lost 9 bases, the J end lost 5 bases, and 13 bases lay between the germline ends. The CDR3, as DNA: TGTGCCAGTCAGGGAGTGGGCGAGACCCAGTACTTC. Protein: CASQGVGETQYF.

This clonotype was recorded a few times. CDR3 sequence: CASSLVGQSTYEQYF. In DNA form, the CDR3 reads TGTGCCAGCAGTTTAGTAGGACAGAGTACCTACGAGCAGTACTTC. V is TRBV27 and J is TRBJ2-7; the D gene is possibly TRBD1 (6 bases). This CDR3 has 15 amino acids. Trimming removed 2 bases at V and 2 bases at J, with 13 bases between. The V gene's germline CDR1 is MNHEY and CDR2 SMNVEV (reference sequence).

This clonotype was observed many times. The genes are TRBV27 and TRBJ2-5; 8 nucleotides agree with TRBD1. The V gene end was trimmed by 6 bases and the J gene end by 2 bases; junction bases not matched to a gene: 2. CDR1 MNHEY and CDR2 SMNVEV come from the germline V gene (reference sequence). This CDR3 is built from 13 residues. CDR3 residues: CASRRTGQETQYF. The CDR3 DNA reads as TGTGCCAGCAGGAGGACAGGGCAAGAGACCCAGTACTTC.

CDR3 residues: CASSTMGRGLPGELFF. CDR3 nucleotide sequence: TGTGCCAGCAGTACCATGGGGAGGGGGCTGCCCGGGGAGCTGTTTTTT. V and J are TRBV6-1 and TRBJ2-2; D tentatively fits TRBD1 or TRBD2 (7 bases each). V was shortened by 5 bases and J by 6 bases, with 19 bases between the two germline ends. Germline values: CDR1 MNHNS, CDR2 SASEGT. CDR3 length equals 16 residues.

A few counts support this clonotype. This chain links TRBV7-3 with TRBJ2-3; 13 bases align to TRBD2. The V gene end was trimmed by 4 bases and the J gene end by 5 bases; junction bases not matched to a gene: 9. CDR1 SGHTA and CDR2 FQGTGA come from the germline V gene. CDR3 length equals 17 residues. The CDR3 here is CASSSSLAGGRGDTQYF. The CDR3 nucleotides are TGTGCCAGCAGCTCCTCACTAGCGGGAGGGCGGGGAGATACGCAGTATTTT.

CDR3 bases: TGCGCCAGCAGCCCGGCCTCCGGGACAGGGTTTCATGAGCAGTTCTTC. Protein product: CASSPASGTGFHEQFF. This chain joins TRBV4-3 and TRBJ2-1; 9 positions match TRBD1. V shed 4 bases and J 8 bases; nucleotides not matched to a gene: 12. This CDR3 is 16 amino acids long. Germline V lookup: CDR1 LGHNA, CDR2 YSLEER.